This TCR beta chain was documented in a study of cytomegalovirus exposure and HLA in healthy donors. Unrecorded immune exposures were likely, despite nominal health at sampling. Use of 60 Vbeta and 13 Jbeta primers characterized the PCR. Only in-frame clones appear in the TCRdb table, and some are missing; sequencing was by immunoSEQ multiplex PCR. The sample shows about 160,000 clones, roughly 85% of them seen only once. The TCR was taken from a male donor in good health and CMV-seropositive. Source material: PBMCs.

CDR3 sequence reads: CASSRPVGGTEAFF. CDR3 in DNA: TGTGCCAGCAGCCGGCCGGTGGGGGGCACTGAAGCTTTCTTT. This sequence joins TRBV5-4 and TRBJ1-1; D possibly corresponds to TRBD1 (5 bases). Trimming removed 4 bases at V and 4 bases at J, with 14 bases between. The CDR3 is 14 amino acids. Germline V gene data show CDR1 as SGHNT and CDR2 as YYREEE (reference sequence). Using reference TRBV5-4 and TRBJ1-1 for the parts outside the CDR3, the full variable domain is ETGVTQSPTHLIKTRGQQVTLRCSSQSGHNTVSWYQQALGQGPQFIFQYYREEENGRGNFPPRFSGLQFPNYSSELNVNALELDDSALYLCASSRPVGGTEAFFGQGTRLTVV.